These T cell receptor beta chains were read from a single sample in a study of Ad26.COV2.S vaccination and SARS-CoV-2 variants. The protocol was immunoSEQ multiplex PCR, while the TCRdb copy is restricted to in-frame clones and leaves out a portion. The sample consists of about 280,000 clones, over 75% of them appearing once. Material: peripheral blood, obtained in a trial of Ad26.COV2.S vaccine versus placebo. These receptors all come from a person aged 18-65 years who received the Ad26.COV2.S COVID-19 vaccine or a placebo. Each CDR3 is given with its conserved first and last residue. Each record gives: J gene, V gene, clone size, D gene, CDR3 protein, CDR3 DNA. The D gene is left open where the match is weak. A row's size may be missing; if present it is once, few, many or a size class.

TRBJ1-1 TRBV7-9 NA NA CASSLGFGLNTEAFF TGTGCCAGCAGCTTAGGTTTTGGGTTGAACACTGAAGCTTTCTTT
TRBJ2-1 TRBV2 NA NA CASSDSLVNYNEQFF TGTGCCAGCAGTGATTCACTGGTTAATTACAATGAGCAGTTCTTC
TRBJ1-2 TRBV7-2 NA NA CASTTGTGYGYTF TGTGCCAGCACAACCGGGACCGGCTATGGCTACACCTTC
TRBJ2-3 TRBV19 once TRBD2 CASSVGLAGVSTDTQYF TGTGCCAGTAGTGTAGGACTAGCGGGAGTGAGCACAGATACGCAGTATTTT
TRBJ2-2 TRBV9 NA NA CASSVGDSLTGELFF TGTGCCAGCAGCGTAGGAGACAGTCTGACAGGGGAGCTGTTTTTT
TRBJ1-4 TRBV4-1 NA NA CASSQELGQANEKLFF TGCGCCAGCAGCCAAGAATTGGGCCAGGCTAATGAAAAACTGTTTTTT
TRBJ2-2 TRBV5-8 NA TRBD2 CAGGLLNTGELFF TGTGCCGGGGGACTATTGAACACCGGGGAGCTGTTTTTT
TRBJ1-1 TRBV5-5 NA TRBD1 CASSAQTGGVGEAFF TGTGCCAGCAGCGCCCAGACAGGGGGCGTCGGTGAAGCTTTCTTT
TRBJ1-1 TRBV27 few TRBD1 CASSKDRGGITEAFF TGTGCCAGCAGTAAAGACAGGGGCGGGATCACTGAAGCTTTCTTT
TRBJ1-5 TRBV6-5 NA NA CASSYGYSNQPQHF TGTGCCAGCAGTTACGGGTATAGCAATCAGCCCCAGCATTTT